The entry below describes one T cell receptor beta chain. CDR3 length equals 16 residues. Germline V gene sequence: CDR1 MNHEY, CDR2 SMNVEV (reference sequence). Unmatched junction bases numbered 8, after V lost 6 bases and J lost 0 bases. The entry originates in a study of blood T cell repertoires in COVID-19. Individuals aged about 18 to 89 years were recruited from around 22 US areas. Membership in each cohort depended on participant-reported clinical history. How the authors handled the data: Amplification from reference gene primers served as the basis for estimated nucleated cell counts. Sequencing used immunoSEQ multiplex PCR; TCRdb keeps in-frame clones, though not all of them. V and J calls and clone size are those listed in that table; D and trimming were worked out from the DNA. The sample gives some 200,000 clones, 88% of which show up once; about 2.6% is in the top ten.

This sequence joins TRBV27 and TRBJ2-3, with 8 bases that match TRBD1. This receptor was identified in a woman in her twenties or thirties who had recovered from COVID-19. The sequenced sample was PBMCs or T cells enriched from blood (not recorded which). CDR3 bases: TGTGCCAGCAGGGGAAGACAGGGGCCTAGCACAGATACGCAGTATTTT. Translation: CASRGRQGPSTDTQYF.